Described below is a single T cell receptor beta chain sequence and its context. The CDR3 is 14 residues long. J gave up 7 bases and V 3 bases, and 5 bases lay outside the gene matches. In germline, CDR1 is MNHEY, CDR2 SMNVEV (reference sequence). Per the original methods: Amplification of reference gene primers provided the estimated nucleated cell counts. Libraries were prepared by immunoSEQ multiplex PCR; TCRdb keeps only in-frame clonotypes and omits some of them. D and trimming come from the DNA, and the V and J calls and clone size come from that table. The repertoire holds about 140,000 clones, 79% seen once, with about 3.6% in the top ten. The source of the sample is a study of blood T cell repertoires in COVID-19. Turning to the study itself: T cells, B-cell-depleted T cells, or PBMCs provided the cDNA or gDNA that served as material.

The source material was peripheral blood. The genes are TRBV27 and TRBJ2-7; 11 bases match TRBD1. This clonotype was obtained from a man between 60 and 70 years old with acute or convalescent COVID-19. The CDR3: CASSLGTGGSEQYF. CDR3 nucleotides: TGTGCCAGCAGTTTGGGGACAGGGGGTAGTGAGCAGTACTTC.